Sequencing of this T cell receptor beta chain was carried out in a study of T cell responses to AZD1222 COVID-19 vaccine (dated by TCRdb to about 2021). Broadly, across the study: AZD1222 recipients with second doses at about 4 weeks or about 12 weeks were pooled, because spike-specific TCR depth and breadth did not differ between schedules. A total of about 240 trial participants underwent TCR sequencing, of whom 207 received two doses of AZD1222 and around 25 received two doses of the MenACWY control vaccine. Trial participants were enrolled into age subgroups of 18-55, 56-69 and 70-plus years, which contained around 140, 26 and 57 TCR-sequenced participants, respectively.

The CDR3 regions of human TCRbeta chains were subjected to immunosequencing. Regarding the original processing steps: Repertoire TCRs were checked for matches against a reference library of SARS-CoV-2-specific TCRs that had been generated using the MIRA antigen-specificity platform. Breadth was defined as the fraction of unique TCRs that were SARS-CoV-2-associated. Depth was defined as the fraction of total T cells that were SARS-CoV-2-associated. Each spike-specific TCR was assigned to its reactive spike region and to a CD4 or CD8 class using the MIRA data. Log10-transformed breadth and depth values were compared by one-way ANOVA with Sidak's multiple comparisons tests. TCRdb limited this immuneACCESS table to in-frame rearrangements with V and J called. A share of clones is missing; checked studies link under half to unresolved V genes, and the rest is unexplained. V and J calls and clone size come straight from that table; D and trimming were deduced from the DNA. The sample records approximately 130,000 clones, over 80% of which are singletons. The top ten hold 1.1% of the sample.

From the cysteine up to the phenylalanine, the CDR3 has a length of 15 residues. The sequence is cut down to CDR3 DNA, 45 bases in frame from base 1. CDR1 and CDR2 (SNHLY, FYNNEI) derive from the germline V gene. A distance of 20 bases separates the germline ends of V and J, which lose 7 bases and 5 bases respectively. Per the publication, the time point label means: baseline before first vaccination. Vaccinee samples came from UK trials COV001 and COV002, including a single-blind randomized controlled phase 2/3 trial of AZD1222 (ChAdOx1 nCoV-19) in healthy adults. For TCRbeta chain sequencing, PBMC samples from trial participants were taken at day 0 and at day 28 after the second dose. Turning to this clone: What this receptor recognizes is not known. No much larger clone exists at a distance of one base, and base qualities are not known.

The investigation overall reported the following: In the small 56-69-year group, the increase in depth fell short of significance, most likely because of low power. Spike-specific TCR breadth and depth rose significantly after two AZD1222 doses compared with day 0 and with MenACWY recipients. Only five to seven AZD1222 recipients were SARS-CoV-2 seropositive at baseline, limiting conclusions about previously exposed vaccinees. CD4 TCRs associated with the vaccine covered the entire spike protein, and the dominant responses were in regions 160-218 and 743-854. Participants were mostly white British and included more females than males, and it was suggested by the authors that clonal diversity may have been underestimated. Because no day 14 peak-response samples were available, the repertoires could be characterized only after the peak T cell response. Epitopes outside the regions mutated in the B.1.351 and B.1.1.7 variants were reportedly recognized by nearly half of the unique spike-specific TCRs.

The input for sequencing was peripheral blood, taken on day 0 of AZD1222 vaccination. Recombination connected TRBV2 to TRBJ1-1; the D region possibly corresponds to TRBD1 (5 bases align). The sequence was obtained from an adult in good health. This receptor carries the CDR3 CASKGREHDRTEAFF. The sequenced DNA: TGTGCCAGCAAGGGCAGGGAGCATGATCGGACTGAAGCTTTCTTT.